Listed below are T cell receptor beta chains from one sample, sequenced in a study of blood T cell repertoires in COVID-19. Sequenced by immunoSEQ multiplex PCR; TCRdb stores in-frame clones only, minus some. The repertoire holds about 170,000 clones, roughly 85% seen once, with around 20% in the top ten. The sample was PBMCs or T cells enriched from blood (not recorded which). The receptors stem from a woman aged 70-85 years in a cohort exposed to, infected with or recovered from COVID-19 (not recorded which). CDR3s include the opening cysteine and the closing phenylalanine or tryptophan. The order of the fields is V gene, D gene, J gene, clone size, CDR3 DNA, CDR3 protein. A D gene is named only where the DNA matches it firmly. For some rows the clone size is stated as once, few or many, or as a class when expanded; others skip it.

TRBV25-1	.	TRBJ1-4	.	TGTGCCAGCAGTGAGGCGATACAGGGAGTCGGCGAAAAACTGTTTTTT	CASSEAIQGVGEKLFF
TRBV30	TRBD1	TRBJ1-1	.	TGTGCCTGGAGGACAGGGAGCAACACTGAAGCTTTCTTT	CAWRTGSNTEAFF
TRBV15	.	TRBJ2-7	.	TGTGCCACCTCGAGACAGGACCCAGGCCACGAGCAGTACTTC	CATSRQDPGHEQYF
TRBV7-9	.	TRBJ2-7	.	TGTGCCAGCAGCTGGACGGGGGAGCAGTACTTC	CASSWTGEQYF
TRBV5-4	.	TRBJ1-2	once	TGTGCCAGCAGCTTTCAGGGGACTAACTATGGCTACACCTTC	CASSFQGTNYGYTF
TRBV5-1	.	TRBJ1-4	.	TGCGCCAGCAGCTTGGGGGCCCCTGAAAAACTGTTTTTT	CASSLGAPEKLFF
TRBV11-2	TRBD1	TRBJ2-6	.	TGTGCCAGCAGCTTGGAGAGGGGGCGACTGGCTGGGGCCAACGTCCTGACTTTC	CASSLERGRLAGANVLTF
TRBV28	.	TRBJ1-2	.	TGTGCCAGCAGTTTATTAGGAGCCCCACTGGGTGGCTACACCTTC	CASSLLGAPLGGYTF
TRBV7-9	.	TRBJ2-2	.	TGTGCCAGCAGCTCCCACCGGGGTTCGAACACCGGGGAGCTGTTTTTT	CASSSHRGSNTGELFF
TRBV9	.	TRBJ1-3	.	TGTGCCAGCAGCGTAGACGGGAGCTCTGGAAACACCATATATTTT	CASSVDGSSGNTIYF
TRBV4-3	TRBD1	TRBJ1-6	.	TGCGCCAGCAGCCGCGGGACAGGGTGGGGGAGCTCCTATAATTCACCCCTCCACTTT	CASSRGTGWGSSYNSPLHF
TRBV30	.	TRBJ2-1	.	TGTGCCTGGAGTGTCACGGGCAATGAGCAGTTCTTC	CAWSVTGNEQFF
TRBV19	TRBD1	TRBJ1-5	.	TGTGCCACCTCATCACAGGGGCGCCAGCCCCAGCATTTT	CATSSQGRQPQHF
TRBV2	.	TRBJ1-5	.	TGTGCCAGCAGTAGAAATGGACAGACTAATCAGCCCCAGCATTTT	CASSRNGQTNQPQHF
TRBV11-2	.	TRBJ2-1	once	TGTGCCAGCAGCTTAGATTTAGCAGGGGCGCGGAATGAGCAGTTCTTC	CASSLDLAGARNEQFF
TRBV19	.	TRBJ1-4	.	TGTGCCAGTAGTATAGATCTACAGGGTTACGAAAAACTGTTTTTT	CASSIDLQGYEKLFF
TRBV2	.	TRBJ2-3	.	TGTGCCAGCATGCCACACACAGATACGCAGTATTTT	CASMPHTDTQYF
TRBV24-1	TRBD1	TRBJ1-4	.	TGTGCCACCAGTGAGTCCGGGACAGGACAAGAAAAACTGTTTTTT	CATSESGTGQEKLFF
TRBV11-2	TRBD1	TRBJ2-3	.	TGTGCCAGCAGCTTACTTGGGACAGGGGTGGATACGCAGTATTTT	CASSLLGTGVDTQYF
TRBV7-2	TRBD1	TRBJ2-7	.	TGTGCCAGCAGCCCAACGGGGGGACAGGGTGTAGAGCAGTACTTC	CASSPTGGQGVEQYF
TRBV7-9	.	TRBJ2-7	.	TGTGCCAGCAGCCTACTCTACGAGCAGTACTTC	CASSLLYEQYF
TRBV12-3/TRBV12-4	.	TRBJ2-7	few	TGTGCCAGCTCCCAGCTGGGGGGATACGAGCAGTACTTC	CASSQLGGYEQYF
TRBV3-1/TRBV3-2	.	TRBJ1-5	.	TGTGCCAGCAGCCCAGGACAAGATCAGCCCCAGCATTTT	CASSPGQDQPQHF
TRBV18	.	TRBJ1-4	.	TGTGCCAGCTCAGCCGGAGCAACTAATGAAAAACTGTTTTTT	CASSAGATNEKLFF
TRBV27	TRBD1	TRBJ1-1	.	TGTGCCAGCAGTTTATTTGGCAGGGGGTTCACTGAAGCTTTCTTT	CASSLFGRGFTEAFF
TRBV25-1	.	TRBJ2-5	.	TGTGCCAGCACACTCGGGGTAATCCAAGAGACCCAGTACTTC	CASTLGVIQETQYF
TRBV7-9	.	TRBJ2-3	once	TGTGCCAGCAGCTTATCGTCGGATACGCAGTATTTT	CASSLSSDTQYF
TRBV11-2	.	TRBJ2-5	.	TGTGCCAGCAGCTTAAGCCCAGAGACCCAGTACTTC	CASSLSPETQYF
TRBV7-2	.	TRBJ2-1	few	TGTGCCAGCAGCTTCCTTTCCGGGACTTTCAATGAGCAGTTCTTC	CASSFLSGTFNEQFF
TRBV19	.	TRBJ2-5	.	TGTGCCAGTAGTATAGGGTGGTCCGAGGAAGAGACCCAGTACTTC	CASSIGWSEEETQYF
TRBV30	.	TRBJ2-1	once	TGTGCCTGGAGTGTACTCACGAGTAATGAGCAGTTCTTC	CAWSVLTSNEQFF
TRBV28	.	TRBJ2-7	.	TGTGCCAGCAGTTTCCCACTATACGACGAGCAGTACTTC	CASSFPLYDEQYF
TRBV11-1	TRBD1	TRBJ2-5	.	TGTGCCAGCAGCCTTAACAGGGGATGGTACCAAGAGACCCAGTACTTC	CASSLNRGWYQETQYF
TRBV9	TRBD1	TRBJ1-4	.	TGTGCCAGCAGCTCAAGAACCGGGACAGGTGACTTGGCTAATGAAAAACTGTTTTTT	CASSSRTGTGDLANEKLFF
TRBV2	.	TRBJ1-6	.	TGTGCCAGCAGTGTTGGGACTCTCTCACCCCTCCACTTT	CASSVGTLSPLHF
TRBV2	TRBD2	TRBJ2-3	.	TGTGCCAGCATGGAGCGCGGGCTAGCGGGAGAAGATACGCAGTATTTT	CASMERGLAGEDTQYF
TRBV2	.	TRBJ2-7	.	TGTGCCAGCAGTGAAGGTGCGGAACTAGTACCCTACGAGCAGTACTTC	CASSEGAELVPYEQYF
TRBV5-1	TRBD1	TRBJ1-4	few	TGCGCCAGCAGCCCCTCAGGGGGCAGTGGAGAAAAACTGTTTTTT	CASSPSGGSGEKLFF
TRBV3-1/TRBV3-2	TRBD2	TRBJ2-1	.	TGTGCCAGCAGCCAGGTTCCGGGACTAGCGGGAATCTACAATGAGCAGTTCTTC	CASSQVPGLAGIYNEQFF
TRBV24-1	TRBD1	TRBJ2-1	few	TGTGCCACCAGTGAACCGGACAGGGGCGGCTACAATGAGCAGTTCTTC	CATSEPDRGGYNEQFF
TRBV7-9	.	TRBJ1-4	once	TGTGCCAGCAGCTTAGAGGAGGGAAAACTGTTTTTT	CASSLEEGKLFF
TRBV27	TRBD1	TRBJ1-1	few	TGTGCCAGCAGTGGACAGGGTTCCCCGAACACTGAAGCTTTCTTT	CASSGQGSPNTEAFF
TRBV27	TRBD2	TRBJ2-7	.	TGTGCCAGCAGTTTAAGTCGAGGTAGCGGGAGTTGGTACGAGCAGTACTTC	CASSLSRGSGSWYEQYF
TRBV6-5	TRBD1	TRBJ2-7	.	TGTGCCAGCAGCGGACAGGGCGGCGAGCAGTACTTC	CASSGQGGEQYF
TRBV28	.	TRBJ1-5	once	TGTGCCAGCAACAGGGACCCTCAGCCCCAGCATTTT	CASNRDPQPQHF
TRBV4-1	.	TRBJ1-4	.	TGCGCCAGCAGCCCCGCTCCGACAGCAAGTAATGAAAAACTGTTTTTT	CASSPAPTASNEKLFF
TRBV25-1	TRBD1	TRBJ2-5	.	TGTGCCAGCAGTGACGGAATACTCGGGACAGGCCAAGAGACCCAGTACTTC	CASSDGILGTGQETQYF
TRBV5-1	TRBD1	TRBJ2-2	.	TGCGCCAGCAGCCTGCAGGGGGCAATCGGGGAGCTGTTTTTT	CASSLQGAIGELFF
TRBV18	.	TRBJ2-1	.	TGTGCCAGCTCAGCCTACAGGGAGACAATGTCGGAGCAGTTCTTC	CASSAYRETMSEQFF
TRBV2	TRBD1	TRBJ2-1	many	TGTGCCACCGAGGGACAGGGCTACAATGAGCAGTTCTTC	CATEGQGYNEQFF
TRBV6-1	.	TRBJ1-5	.	TGTGCCAGCAGTGAAACGCGGGGGGGTGCGGGTCAGCCCCAGCATTTT	CASSETRGGAGQPQHF
TRBV4-1	TRBD1	TRBJ1-4	.	TGCGCCAGCAGCCAAGTTCTATTCGGGACAGGGGATGAAAAACTGTTTTTT	CASSQVLFGTGDEKLFF
TRBV28	.	TRBJ1-6	.	TGTGCCAGCAAGGAGAATAATTCACCCCTCCACTTT	CASKENNSPLHF
TRBV7-9	.	TRBJ2-5	.	TGTGCCAGCAGCTTAGTCGGGGGGCGCGAGGAGACCCAGTACTTC	CASSLVGGREETQYF
TRBV28	.	TRBJ1-5	.	TGTGCCAGCAGTTTAAACCCTAGTGATCGTCCCCAGCATTTT	CASSLNPSDRPQHF
TRBV7-3	.	TRBJ2-7	.	TGTGCCAGCAGCGCTTCCCCAGGGGCGGAGCAGTACTTC	CASSASPGAEQYF
TRBV7-9	TRBD2	TRBJ2-1	.	TGTGCCGTCGGTGGGAGCGGGAGTCACAATGAGCAGTTCTTC	CAVGGSGSHNEQFF
TRBV28	.	TRBJ1-1	.	TGTGCCAGCAGTTCCGTCGACAGGTTTGAAGCTTTCTTT	CASSSVDRFEAFF
TRBV19	TRBD2	TRBJ2-1	.	TGTGCCAGTAGTATGACCCTAGCGGTATACAATGAGCAGTTCTTC	CASSMTLAVYNEQFF